This passage covers 3 T cell receptor beta chains from one sample sequenced in a study of shared clonotypes between healthy human individuals. The protocol was immunoSEQ multiplex PCR, while the TCRdb copy is restricted to in-frame clones and leaves out a portion. The sample has 75,000 to 100,000 clones, roughly 45% seen once; the top ten hold approximately 16%. Input material: PBMCs. Source of these receptors: a woman between 35 and 50 years old in good health. Some clones in this sample may be carry-over from other donors' samples.

The genes are TRBV30 and TRBJ2-7; TRBD2 matches 8 bases. The CDR3 runs to 11 residues. The junction had 0 bases not matched to a gene; V was cut back by 5 bases and J by 3 bases. CDR1 and CDR2 from the germline V gene are GTSNPN and SVGIG (reference sequence). CDR3 sequence: CAWGTSYEQYF. The CDR3 DNA reads TGTGCCTGGGGGACTAGCTACGAGCAGTACTTC.

The V and J genes are TRBV19 and TRBJ1-1; a weak D match, TRBD1 (6 bases). V was clipped by 3 bases and J by 1 base, with 9 bases between them. The CDR3 spans 14 residues. Germline CDR1 LNHDA, CDR2 SQIVND (reference sequence). CDR3 loop: CASSIPGQNTEAFF. DNA for the CDR3: TGTGCCAGTAGTATTCCGGGACAGAACACTGAAGCTTTCTTT.

With regard to this clone: The conserved final phenylalanine or tryptophan is absent from the CDR3, which likely points to a read error. The V gene is TRBV30, the J gene TRBJ1-5; D gene uncertain. CDR1 and CDR2 from the germline V gene are GTSNPN and SVGIG (reference sequence). Trimming stripped 2 bases from V and 7 bases from J, with 12 bases between. The CDR3 is 13 amino acids. The CDR3 is CAWSFPHGQPQHL. The CDR3, as DNA: TGTGCCTGGAGTTTTCCGCATGGACAGCCCCAGCATCTT.